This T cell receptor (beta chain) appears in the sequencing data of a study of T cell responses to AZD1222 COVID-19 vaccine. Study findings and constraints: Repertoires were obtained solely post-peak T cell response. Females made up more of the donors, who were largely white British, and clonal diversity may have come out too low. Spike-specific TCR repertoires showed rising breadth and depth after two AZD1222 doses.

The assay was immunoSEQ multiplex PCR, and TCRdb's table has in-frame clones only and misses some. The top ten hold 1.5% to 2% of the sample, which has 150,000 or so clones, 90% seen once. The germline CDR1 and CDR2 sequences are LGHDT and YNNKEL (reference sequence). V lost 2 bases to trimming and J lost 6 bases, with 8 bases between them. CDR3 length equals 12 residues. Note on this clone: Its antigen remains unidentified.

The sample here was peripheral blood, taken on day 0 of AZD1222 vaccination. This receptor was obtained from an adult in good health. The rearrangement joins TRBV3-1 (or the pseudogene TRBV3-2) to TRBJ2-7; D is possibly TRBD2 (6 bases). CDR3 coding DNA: TGTGCCAGCAGCCAACTCGGGGGCGAGCAGTACTTC. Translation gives CASSQLGGEQYF.